One and the same sample provided the 32 T cell receptor beta chains below, sequenced in a study of T cells expressing NK-cell markers. TCRdb re-called the 5' RACE reads and shows each CDR3 protein once, DNA omitted. The sample totals under 600,000 distinct CDR3 sequences. Sequencing used blood T cells: a sorted CD56 or NKG2C T cell subset, CD4+ or CD8+ T cells, or bulk PBMC T cells (not recorded which). Receptors originate from a woman between 45 and 65 years old in good health.

The chain has TRBV6-6 and TRBJ1-5. Germline CDR1 is MNHNY and CDR2 is SVGAGI (reference sequence). The CDR3 is 17 amino acids. The CDR3 here is CASRAQGSGGNNQPQHF.

The CDR3 protein is CACDRGGSKNIQYF. The chain combines TRBV30 with TRBJ2-4; TCRdb picks TRBD1, but there is no DNA to check that call. Germline V gene sequence: CDR1 GTSNPN, CDR2 SVGIG (reference sequence). The CDR3 consists of 14 residues.

The chain recombines TRBV12-3 or TRBV12-4 with TRBJ2-1; TCRdb picks TRBD1, but there is no DNA to check that call. The CDR3 runs 15 residues. CDR3 region: CASSLGGDLYNEQFF.

This CDR3 reads CASGIDGSFYNEQFF. This chain joins TRBV11-3 and TRBJ2-1; TCRdb's D call, TRBD2, is unchecked because there is no DNA. This CDR3 spans 15 amino acids. Germline V gives CDR1 SGHNT, CDR2 YENEEA.

The genes are TRBV12-5 and TRBJ1-2. CDR1 LGHNT and CDR2 FRNRAP come from the germline V gene. The CDR3 is 14 amino acids. The CDR3 reads CASAGLGGRDGYTF.

The chain recombines TRBV11-2 with TRBJ2-2. This CDR3 spans 21 amino acids. Per germline, CDR1 SGHAT and CDR2 FQNNGV. CDR3 loop: CASRHPFRSSKTNANTGELFF.

The chain combines TRBV29-1 with TRBJ1-2. This CDR3 spans 13 amino acids. The germline V gene has CDR1 SQVTM and CDR2 ANQGSEA. The CDR3 reads CSVAPPAPHGYTF. Filled out from reference TRBV29-1 and TRBJ1-2, the complete variable domain reads SAVISQKPSRDICQRGTSLTIQCQVDSQVTMMFWYRQQPGQSLTLIATANQGSEATYESGFVIDKFPISRPNLTFSTLTVSNMSPEDSSIYLCSVAPPAPHGYTFGSGTRLTVV.

The V gene is TRBV12-3 or TRBV12-4, the J gene TRBJ1-2; the TCRdb D gene call, TRBD1, has no DNA to confirm it. CDR3 length: 13 residues. The CDR3 reads CASSLGTGVGYTF.

The chain recombines TRBV20-1 with TRBJ2-1; TCRdb's D call of TRBD2 is untestable without DNA. CDR3 length equals 14 residues. Germline V gene lookup returns CDR1 DFQATT and CDR2 SNEGSKA (reference sequence). The CDR3 is CSALRAGASNEQFF.

The chain is built from TRBV19 and TRBJ2-1; no DNA is available, so the TRBD1 call from TCRdb remains unchecked. Germline loops: CDR1 LNHDA, CDR2 SQIVND (reference sequence). The CDR3 extends over 17 amino acids. This CDR3 reads CASSKGSGQAAYNEQFF.

V gene TRBV6-5 combines with J gene TRBJ2-3; the D call from TCRdb, TRBD1, cannot be confirmed without DNA. Germline CDR1 MNHEY, CDR2 SVGAGI. This CDR3 contains 14 residues. CDR3 residues: CASSTPTGPDTQYF.

The chain recombines TRBV5-1 with TRBJ2-3; TCRdb selects TRBD1, and the lack of DNA leaves this call unchecked. CDR1 is SGHRS, CDR2 YFSETQ, per germline. This CDR3 spans 15 amino acids. The CDR3 here is CASSLEGAPSYTQYF.

The J gene is TRBJ2-7, the V gene TRBV7-8; the TCRdb call, TRBD2, lacks DNA for checking. The CDR3 contains 17 residues. The germline gives CDR1 SGHVS, CDR2 FQNEAQ. The CDR3 region is CASSPTGTSGRGRGQYF.

The CDR3 here is CASSQDMGPGAFF. The genes are TRBV4-1 and TRBJ1-1; no DNA is available, so the TRBD1 call from TCRdb remains unchecked. Germline assignment: CDR1 MGHRA and CDR2 YSYEKL. CDR3 size: 13 residues.

The chain joins TRBV11-3 to TRBJ2-1; lacking DNA, the TRBD1 call made by TCRdb goes unchecked. Germline-derived CDR1 and CDR2 are SGHNT and YENEEA. The CDR3 is made up of 14 amino acids. This CDR3 is CASSGQGAINEQFF.

This rearrangement joins TRBV12-3 or TRBV12-4 to TRBJ1-5. This CDR3 is 14 amino acids long. CDR3 protein: CASSLGGFWQPQHF.

The chain has TRBV4-1 and TRBJ1-1. Germline assignment: CDR1 MGHRA and CDR2 YSYEKL. CDR3 size: 15 residues. The CDR3: CASSQVKFVGTEAFF.

This chain uses TRBV10-3 with TRBJ1-4. The germline V gene encodes CDR1 ENHRY and CDR2 SYGVKD. The CDR3 loop spans 13 amino acids. The CDR3 sequence: CATGGATNEKLFF.

V gene TRBV3-1 combines with J gene TRBJ2-2; TCRdb's D call of TRBD2 is untestable without DNA. Germline loops: CDR1 LGHDT, CDR2 YNNKEL (reference sequence). The CDR3 runs to 18 residues. The CDR3 loop reads CASSQAGLSGRAAGELFF.

The chain carries TRBV20-1 and TRBJ1-1; TCRdb names TRBD1, which stays unverified in the absence of DNA. There are 13 residues in the CDR3. In germline, CDR1 is DFQATT, CDR2 SNEGSKA (reference sequence). The CDR3 here is CSARVGETGGAFF.

V usage is TRBV11-2 and J usage is TRBJ2-1. The CDR3 runs 17 residues. From germline, CDR1 is SGHAT and CDR2 FQNNGV. CDR3 region: CASSPRLTESSYNEQFF.

The V call is TRBV5-1, the J call TRBJ2-7. Germline loops: CDR1 SGHRS, CDR2 YFSETQ. The CDR3 runs 13 residues. The CDR3 loop reads CASSLVEGYEQYF. The full variable domain, its missing parts supplied by reference TRBV5-1 and TRBJ2-7, is KAGVTQTPRYLIKTRGQQVTLSCSPISGHRSVSWYQQTPGQGLQFLFEYFSETQRNKGNFPGRFSGRQFSNSRSEMNVSTLELGDSALYLCASSLVEGYEQYFGPGTRLTVT.

The chain recombines TRBV10-3 with TRBJ2-3; TCRdb names TRBD2, which stays unverified in the absence of DNA. CDR1 and CDR2 from the germline V gene are ENHRY and SYGVKD. This CDR3 is 12 amino acids long. The chain's CDR3 is CAMGRATDTQYF.

The genes are TRBV20-1 and TRBJ1-2; TCRdb indicates TRBD1, and absent DNA this call remains unverified. Germline V lookup: CDR1 DFQATT, CDR2 SNEGSKA (reference sequence). The CDR3 sequence is 14 residues long. This chain's CDR3 is CSAPRDNSNYGYTF.

The V call is TRBV12-5, the J call TRBJ2-1; TCRdb proposes TRBD1, but this gene call is untestable without DNA. There are 15 residues in the CDR3. Germline V gene data show CDR1 as LGHNT and CDR2 as FRNRAP. The CDR3 loop is CASGSRRTEVNEQFF.

CDR3 protein: CASSLSLGTRYGYTF. V gene TRBV12-3 or TRBV12-4 combines with J gene TRBJ1-2; TCRdb's D gene call, TRBD1, goes unchecked for lack of DNA. There are 15 residues in the CDR3.

The chain uses TRBV10-3 and TRBJ2-1; TCRdb outputs TRBD2, but without DNA this stays unchecked. The CDR3 extends over 15 amino acids. The germline CDR1 and CDR2 sequences are ENHRY and SYGVKD. The chain's CDR3 is CAIRASGHLYNEQFF.

The V call is TRBV3-1, the J call TRBJ1-3; checking the TCRdb D call of TRBD1 is not possible without DNA. There are 15 residues in the CDR3. Per germline, CDR1 LGHDT and CDR2 YNNKEL (reference sequence). CDR3 loop: CASSQEVTRVDTIYF.

This chain connects TRBV24-1 to TRBJ2-5; TCRdb proposes TRBD2, but this gene call is untestable without DNA. The CDR3 runs 13 residues. Germline CDR1 reads KGHDR; CDR2 reads SFDVKD. The CDR3 here is CATGGGLRETQYF.

The genes are TRBV29-1 and TRBJ1-2; TCRdb's D call, TRBD1, is unchecked because there is no DNA. Germline CDR1 SQVTM, CDR2 ANQGSEA. This CDR3 comprises 13 residues. CDR3 sequence reads: CSVVQGSNYGYTF.

This chain uses TRBV9 with TRBJ1-2; the D call from TCRdb, TRBD1, cannot be confirmed without DNA. Germline V gene sequence: CDR1 SGDLS, CDR2 YYNGEE. The CDR3 is made up of 14 amino acids. The chain's CDR3 is CASRGQGAGSGYTF. Full variable domain (outside the CDR3, taken from reference TRBV9 and TRBJ1-2): DSGVTQTPKHLITATGQRVTLRCSPRSGDLSVYWYQQSLDQGLQFLIQYYNGEERAKGNILERFSAQQFPDLHSELNLSSLELGDSALYFCASRGQGAGSGYTFGSGTRLTVV.

The J gene is TRBJ1-2, the V gene TRBV6-2 or TRBV6-3; TCRdb returns TRBD1, unconfirmable since there is no DNA. This CDR3 is built from 14 residues. CDR1 and CDR2 from the germline V gene are MNHEY and SVGEGT. The CDR3 loop is CASTWTVPLGGYTF.